This T cell receptor beta chain appears in the sequencing data of a study of blood T cell repertoires in COVID-19. Study-wide context: Samples of COVID-19 (acute and convalescent) were obtained from the United States, Italy and Spain. T cells, B-cell-depleted T cells, or PBMCs supplied cDNA or gDNA.

Methods used by the authors: Reference gene primer amplification yielded estimated nucleated cell counts. Sequenced by immunoSEQ multiplex PCR; TCRdb stores in-frame clones only, minus some. Clone size and V and J calls were adopted from that table, with D and trimming inferred from the DNA. The data contain 200,000 to 250,000 clones, 86% of them singletons. V lost 3 bases and J lost 0, with 8 bases in between. The germline V gene encodes CDR1 MNHNS and CDR2 SASEGT. This CDR3 is 14 amino acids long. The source material was peripheral blood. This receptor was taken from a man older than 75 with acute or convalescent COVID-19. The V gene is TRBV6-1, the J gene TRBJ1-1; D is perhaps TRBD1 (5 bases). Written as DNA, the CDR3 is TGTGCCAGCAGTGAGACAGCCATGAACACTGAAGCTTTCTTT. It is translated as CASSETAMNTEAFF.